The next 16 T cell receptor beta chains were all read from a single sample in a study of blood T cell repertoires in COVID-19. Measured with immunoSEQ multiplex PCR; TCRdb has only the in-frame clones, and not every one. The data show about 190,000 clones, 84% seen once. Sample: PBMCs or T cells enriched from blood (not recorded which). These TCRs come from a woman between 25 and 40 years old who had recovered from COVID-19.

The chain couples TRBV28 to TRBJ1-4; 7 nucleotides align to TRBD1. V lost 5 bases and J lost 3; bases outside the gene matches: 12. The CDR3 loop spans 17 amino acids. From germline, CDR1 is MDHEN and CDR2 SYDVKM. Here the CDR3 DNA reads TGTGCCAGCAGTACCGCCCAGGTCCAGGGGGCTAATGAAAAACTGTTTTTT. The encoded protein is CASSTAQVQGANEKLFF. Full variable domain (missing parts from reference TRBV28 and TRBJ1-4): DVKVTQSSRYLVKRTGEKVFLECVQDMDHENMFWYRQDPGLGLRLIYFSYDVKMKEKGDIPEGYSVSREKKERFSLILESASTNQTSMYLCASSTAQVQGANEKLFFGSGTQLSVL.

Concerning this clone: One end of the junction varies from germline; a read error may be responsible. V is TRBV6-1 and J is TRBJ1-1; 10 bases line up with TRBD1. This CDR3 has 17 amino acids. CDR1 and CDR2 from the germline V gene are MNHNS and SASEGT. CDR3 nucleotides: TGTGCCAGCAGTAAAGCCAGACAGGGGGCCCAGAACACTGAAGCTTTCTTT. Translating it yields CASSKARQGAQNTEAFF.

The CDR3 DNA is TGTGCCATCAGTGAGCAGAATAGCAATCAGCCCCAGCATTTT. It encodes CAISEQNSNQPQHF. The rearrangement uses TRBV10-3 and TRBJ1-5; D uncertain. Trimming removed 2 bases at V and 0 bases at J, with 5 bases between. Germline loops: CDR1 ENHRY, CDR2 SYGVKD. The CDR3 is 14 residues long.

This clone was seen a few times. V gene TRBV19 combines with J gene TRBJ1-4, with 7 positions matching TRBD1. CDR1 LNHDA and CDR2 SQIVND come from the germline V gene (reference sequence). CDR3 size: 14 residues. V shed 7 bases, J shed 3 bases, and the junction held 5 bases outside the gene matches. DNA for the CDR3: TGTGCCAGTACCACAGGGGTGGCTAATGAAAAACTGTTTTTT. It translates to CASTTGVANEKLFF. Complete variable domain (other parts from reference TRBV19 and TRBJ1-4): DGGITQSPKYLFRKEGQNVTLSCEQNLNHDAMYWYRQDPGQGLRLIYYSQIVNDFQKGDIAEGYSVSREKKESFPLTVTSAQKNPTAFYLCASTTGVANEKLFFGSGTQLSVL.

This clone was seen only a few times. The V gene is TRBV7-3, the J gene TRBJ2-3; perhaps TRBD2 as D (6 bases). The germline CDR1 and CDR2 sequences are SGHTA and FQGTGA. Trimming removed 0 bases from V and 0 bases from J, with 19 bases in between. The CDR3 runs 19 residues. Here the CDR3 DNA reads TGTGCCAGCAGCTTAACTGGTCACCACGGCGGGATTAGCACAGATACGCAGTATTTT. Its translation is CASSLTGHHGGISTDTQYF.

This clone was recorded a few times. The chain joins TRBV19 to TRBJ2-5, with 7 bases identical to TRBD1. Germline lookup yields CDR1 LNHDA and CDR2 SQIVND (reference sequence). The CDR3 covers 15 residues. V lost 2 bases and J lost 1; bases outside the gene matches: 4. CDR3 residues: CASSIYRGPQETQYF. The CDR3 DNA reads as TGTGCCAGTAGTATATACAGGGGCCCCCAAGAGACCCAGTACTTC.

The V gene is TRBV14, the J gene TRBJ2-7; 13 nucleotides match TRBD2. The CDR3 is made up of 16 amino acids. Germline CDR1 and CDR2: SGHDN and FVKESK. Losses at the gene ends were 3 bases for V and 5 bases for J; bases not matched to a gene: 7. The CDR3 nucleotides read TGTGCCAGCAGCCACCTGACTAGCGGGAGGAGAAACGAGCAGTACTTC. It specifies CASSHLTSGRRNEQYF. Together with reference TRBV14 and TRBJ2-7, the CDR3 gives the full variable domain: EAGVTQFPSHSVIEKGQTVTLRCDPISGHDNLYWYRRVMGKEIKFLLHFVKESKQDESGMPNNRFLAERTGGTYSTLKVQPAELEDSGVYFCASSHLTSGRRNEQYFGPGTRLTVT.

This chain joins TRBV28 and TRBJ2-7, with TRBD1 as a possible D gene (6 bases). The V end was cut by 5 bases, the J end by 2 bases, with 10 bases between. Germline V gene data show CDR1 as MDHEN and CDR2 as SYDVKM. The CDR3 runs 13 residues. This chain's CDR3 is CASSGTITYEQYV. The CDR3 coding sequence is TGTGCCAGCAGTGGGACAATCACCTACGAGCAGTACGTC.

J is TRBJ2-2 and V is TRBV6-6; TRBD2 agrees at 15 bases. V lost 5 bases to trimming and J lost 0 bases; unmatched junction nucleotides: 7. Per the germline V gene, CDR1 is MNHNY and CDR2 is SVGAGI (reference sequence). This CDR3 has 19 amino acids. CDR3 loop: CASSHAGLAGGPNTGELFF. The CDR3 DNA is TGTGCCAGCAGTCATGCCGGACTAGCGGGGGGGCCGAACACCGGGGAGCTGTTTTTT.

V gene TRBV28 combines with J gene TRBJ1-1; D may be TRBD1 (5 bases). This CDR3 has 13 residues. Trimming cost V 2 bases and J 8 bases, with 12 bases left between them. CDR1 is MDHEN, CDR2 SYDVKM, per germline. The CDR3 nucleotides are TGTGCCAGCAGTTTAGTAAGGTACAGGGAAGCTTTCTTT. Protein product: CASSLVRYREAFF.

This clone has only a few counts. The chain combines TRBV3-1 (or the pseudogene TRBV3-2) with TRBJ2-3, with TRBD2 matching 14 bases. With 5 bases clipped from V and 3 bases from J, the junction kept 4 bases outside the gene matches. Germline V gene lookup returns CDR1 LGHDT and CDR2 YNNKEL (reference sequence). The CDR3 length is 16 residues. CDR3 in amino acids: CASSNGLAGGTDTQYF. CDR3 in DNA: TGTGCCAGCAGCAACGGACTAGCGGGAGGTACAGATACGCAGTATTTT.

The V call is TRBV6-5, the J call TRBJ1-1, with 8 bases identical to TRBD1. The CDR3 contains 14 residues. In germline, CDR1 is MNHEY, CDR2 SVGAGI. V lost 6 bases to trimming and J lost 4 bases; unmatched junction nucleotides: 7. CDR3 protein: CASRRQGLGTEAFF. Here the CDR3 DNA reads TGTGCCAGCAGGCGACAGGGGTTAGGCACTGAAGCTTTCTTT.

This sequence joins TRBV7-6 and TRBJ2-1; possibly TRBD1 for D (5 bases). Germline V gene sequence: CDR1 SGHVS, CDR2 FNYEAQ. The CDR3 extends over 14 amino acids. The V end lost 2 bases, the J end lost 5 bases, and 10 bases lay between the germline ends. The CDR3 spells CASSLSGYHNEQFF. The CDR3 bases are TGTGCCAGCAGCTTATCAGGGTACCACAATGAGCAGTTCTTC.

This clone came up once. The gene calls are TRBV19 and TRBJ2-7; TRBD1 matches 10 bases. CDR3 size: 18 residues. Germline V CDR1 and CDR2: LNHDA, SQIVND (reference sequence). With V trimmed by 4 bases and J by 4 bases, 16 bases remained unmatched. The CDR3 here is CASSRKSIRTGGSYEQYF. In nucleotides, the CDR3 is TGTGCCAGTAGTAGAAAATCCATCAGGACAGGGGGGTCTTACGAGCAGTACTTC.

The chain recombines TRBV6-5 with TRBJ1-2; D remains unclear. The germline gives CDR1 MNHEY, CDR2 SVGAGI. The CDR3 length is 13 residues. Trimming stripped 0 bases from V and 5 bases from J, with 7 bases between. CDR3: CASSYSSAYGYTF. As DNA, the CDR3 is TGTGCCAGCAGTTACTCTTCCGCGTATGGCTACACCTTC.

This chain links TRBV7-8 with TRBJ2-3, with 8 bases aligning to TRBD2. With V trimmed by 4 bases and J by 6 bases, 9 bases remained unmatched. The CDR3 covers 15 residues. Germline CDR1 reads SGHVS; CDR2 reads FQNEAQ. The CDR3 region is CASSSPGGGGDTQYF. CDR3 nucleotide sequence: TGTGCCAGCAGCTCACCCGGGGGGGGCGGGGATACGCAGTATTTT. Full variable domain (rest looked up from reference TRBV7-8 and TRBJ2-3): GAGVSQSPRYKVAKRGQDVALRCDPISGHVSLFWYQQALGQGPEFLTYFQNEAQLDKSGLPSDRFFAERPEGSVSTLKIQRTQQEDSAVYLCASSSPGGGGDTQYFGPGTRLTVL.